The sample holds a few counts of the clone carrying this T cell receptor (beta chain). The antigen remains unidentified. No donor was unhealthy or non-Caucasian. These data come from a study of identical twins. V was pared by 3 bases and J by 8 bases, with 13 bases between. This CDR3 has 13 amino acids. CDR1 is MNHEY, CDR2 SMNVEV, per germline (reference sequence). General study points: The study found that models underestimated out-of-frame TCR alpha sharing in monozygotic twins. Zero-insertion analyses could be partly confounded by invariant MAIT and iNKT cells. Cross-sectional statistics, not tracking of the same donors, supported the conclusions.

One entry per CDR3 protein results from TCRdb running MiXCR on the 5' RACE reads. Found here are around 1.7 million distinct CDR3 sequences, around 33% of them singletons; the top ten hold 0.25% to 0.3%. The chain joins TRBV27 to TRBJ1-1; no firm D call. Sequencing was performed on cord blood. This receptor was obtained from a newborn girl in good health. The CDR3 here is CASSLGRSREAFF. Here the CDR3 DNA reads TGTGCCAGCAGTTTGGGCAGGTCCCGGGAAGCTTTCTTT.